This T cell receptor (beta chain) originates from a study of graft-versus-host responses after intestinal transplantation. Study in general: Grafts that recipients had were multivisceral, liver-intestinal, or isolated intestinal transplants. Recipients across the board were started on anti-thymocyte globulin induction, then kept on tacrolimus and steroids for about three years.

V gave up 1 base and J gave up 4 bases, with 16 bases separating them. Germline CDR1 and CDR2: LGHNA and YSLEER. The CDR3 sequence is 17 residues long. Regarding this clone: The antigen remains unidentified.

Assay used: immunoSEQ multiplex PCR; TCRdb lists only in-frame clones, some missing. The sample shows some 90,000 clones, around 93% of them seen only once. The V and J genes are TRBV4-3 and TRBJ1-4; D ambiguous. The sample in question was unstimulated CD8+ T cells sorted from spleen or lymph node cells, obtained before transplant. The receptor was isolated from a human donor who was the organ donor for an intestinal transplant. The CDR3 loop reads CASSQGFKGGYNEKLFF. CDR3 nucleotide sequence: TGCGCCAGCAGCCAAGGGTTTAAAGGAGGGTATAATGAAAAACTGTTTTTT.